This T cell receptor (beta chain) was captured in a study of blood T cell repertoires in COVID-19 (dated by TCRdb to 2018 to 2021). Context from the whole study: The collaborator samples originated in the United States, Italy and Spain and spanned the acute and convalescent phases of COVID-19. The material from the prospective study consisted of cDNA or gDNA derived from T cells, B-cell-depleted T cells, or PBMCs. The dataset comprised deeply sampled blood TCRbeta repertoires from subjects exposed to, actively infected with, or recovered from COVID-19. The repertoires were made available in a free public database intended to serve as a resource for research on the immune response to SARS-CoV-2. The samples were drawn from two sources: the first 160 participants of the ongoing ImmuneRACE study, and 1,254 subjects contributed by 6 global collaborators. Nearly every sample came with metadata listing a de-identified subject ID, COVID-19 status, age in years and sex. Where HLA class I and class II types were available, the types were taken from metadata supplied by the sample provider, not from assay-based typing.

Including cysteine and phenylalanine, the CDR3 has 15 amino acids. The sequence is cut down to CDR3 DNA, 45 bases in frame from base 1. Via the germline V gene, CDR1 is MNHEY and CDR2 SVGAGI. Trimming accounts for 6 bases at V and 1 base at J, while the number of junction bases matched to no gene is 7. The collaborating institutions used their own protocols to collect whole blood in K2EDTA tubes. For TCRbeta analysis, collaborators shipped samples as frozen whole blood, isolated PBMCs, or DNA extracted from either of those sample types. Study-wide findings and limitations: How much clinical and demographic metadata was included differed by source and by participant, and the metadata was provided uncurated.

As to this clone: The antigen it binds to is not known. The record has no base qualities; no much larger clone is one base away.

The immunoSEQ Assay, a bias-controlled multiplex PCR, was used to amplify TCRbeta CDR3 regions from genomic DNA. For the original study's pipeline: Within the assay, amplification of reference gene primers was used to estimate how many nucleated cells each sample contained. To quantify the absolute abundance of each unique TCRbeta CDR3 rearrangement, sequence reads were collapsed and filtered. For each sample, productive Simpson clonality was calculated as the square root of Simpson's diversity index across productive rearrangements. What TCRdb holds here is the immuneACCESS table cut down to in-frame rearrangements. Part of the clones is not present; checked against another copy, under half of the missing clones reflect an unresolved V gene, and the others are unexplained. From that table come the V and J calls and clone size; the DNA was used to work out D and trimming. The sample records some 200,000 clones, around 86% of which are singletons. In total, the top ten clones hold less than 3.5% of the sample.

The sequence derives from a man aged 35 to 55 with active or convalescent COVID-19. The chain is assembled from TRBV6-5 and TRBJ2-3; 7 middle bases align to TRBD2. Sequenced input: peripheral blood. The sequenced DNA: TGTGCCAGCAGCCATTTCGCGGGGGGCACAGATACGCAGTATTTT. It specifies CASSHFAGGTDTQYF.